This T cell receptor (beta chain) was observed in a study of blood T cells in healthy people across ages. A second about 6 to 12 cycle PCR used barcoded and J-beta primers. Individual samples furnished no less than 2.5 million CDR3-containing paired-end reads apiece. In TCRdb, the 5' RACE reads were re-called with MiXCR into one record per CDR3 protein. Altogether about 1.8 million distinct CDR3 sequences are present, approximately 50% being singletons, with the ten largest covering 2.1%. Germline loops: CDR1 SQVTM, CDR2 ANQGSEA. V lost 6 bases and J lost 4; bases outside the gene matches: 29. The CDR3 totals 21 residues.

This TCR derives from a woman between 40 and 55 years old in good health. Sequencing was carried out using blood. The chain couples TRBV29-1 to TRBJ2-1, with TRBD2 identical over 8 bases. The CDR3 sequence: CSVARDSRGTSVLPYYNEQFF. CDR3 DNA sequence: TGCAGCGTGGCCAGAGACAGTCGCGGGACTAGTGTTCTGCCGTATTACAATGAGCAGTTCTTC.